A single sample gave rise to the 30 T cell receptor beta chains below, sequenced in a study of blood T cell repertoires in COVID-19. This table comes from immunoSEQ multiplex PCR, and its TCRdb copy is limited to in-frame clones, with some not included. The sample contains around 180,000 clones, around 89% of which appear only once. Sequencing was performed on peripheral blood. These receptors all stem from a man in his 60s with acute or convalescent COVID-19.

For this clone: This same CDR3 is encoded by further DNA sequences in the sample. The V gene is TRBV6-5, the J gene TRBJ1-2, with 7 bases that match TRBD1. This CDR3 comprises 13 residues. J lost 2 bases, V lost 6 bases, and 3 bases had no gene match. Germline values: CDR1 MNHEY, CDR2 SVGAGI. The CDR3 protein is CASSRQGNYGYTF. Written as DNA, the CDR3 is TGTGCCAGCAGCCGACAGGGCAACTATGGCTACACCTTC.

This chain links TRBV6-6 with TRBJ1-4; D possibly corresponds to TRBD1 (6 bases). CDR1 is MNHNY, CDR2 SVGAGI, per germline (reference sequence). Between the trimmed V and J ends, which lost 5 bases and 8 bases, there was a span of 21 bases. The CDR3 runs to 16 residues. The CDR3 bases are TGTGCCAGCAGTCACTGGAACAGGGATATACGCGAAAAACTGTTTTTT. Its protein is CASSHWNRDIREKLFF.

The chain has TRBV11-2 and TRBJ2-5; D unclear. The CDR3 covers 15 residues. Germline CDR1 is SGHAT and CDR2 is FQNNGV. Trimming took off 1 base at V and 1 base at J, with 10 bases between the two ends. The CDR3 DNA sequence: TGTGCCAGCAGCTTAGCCGCGGCAGTCCAAGAGACCCAGTACTTC. Amino acids: CASSLAAAVQETQYF. The full variable domain, completed using reference TRBV11-2 and TRBJ2-5, is EAGVAQSPRYKIIEKRQSVAFWCNPISGHATLYWYQQILGQGPKLLIQFQNNGVVDDSQLPKDRFSAERLKGVDSTLKIQPAKLEDSAVYLCASSLAAAVQETQYFGPGTRLLVL.

This chain joins TRBV3-1 (or the pseudogene TRBV3-2) and TRBJ2-1; D is unclear. Per the germline V gene, CDR1 is LGHDT and CDR2 is YNNKEL (reference sequence). V was clipped by 3 bases and J by 10 bases, with 7 bases between them. The CDR3 covers 11 residues. For the CDR3, the DNA is TGTGCCAGCAGCCAGGTGCAGGAGCAGTTCTTC. Translated: CASSQVQEQFF.

CDR3 DNA sequence: TGTGCCAGCAGTCTGGACAGGGGCCTCAAAGCTTTCTTT. This codes for CASSLDRGLKAFF. The rearrangement joins TRBV6-5 to TRBJ1-1, with TRBD1 matching over 9 bases. The CDR3 totals 13 residues. Trimming cost V 5 bases and J 9 bases; bases outside gene matches: 7. The germline V gene has CDR1 MNHEY and CDR2 SVGAGI.

This sequence joins TRBV4-3 and TRBJ2-7; 12 bases map to TRBD2. V shed 3 bases and J 5 bases; nucleotides not matched to a gene: 5. The CDR3 loop spans 15 amino acids. Per the germline V gene, CDR1 is LGHNA and CDR2 is YSLEER. The CDR3 region has the DNA TGCGCCAGCAGCCAGACTAGCGGGAGCACTAACGAGCAGTACTTC. This codes for CASSQTSGSTNEQYF.

V usage is TRBV2 and J usage is TRBJ1-1; the D gene is possibly TRBD1 (5 bases). Germline V CDR1 and CDR2: SNHLY, FYNNEI. The V and J ends lost 8 bases and 0 bases respectively, with 10 bases between them. The CDR3 length is 13 residues. The CDR3 spells CASHRLMNTEAFF. The DNA of the CDR3 is TGTGCCAGCCACAGGCTGATGAACACTGAAGCTTTCTTT.

The CDR3 DNA reads TGCAGCTTGGGGGGGCGGTGGGGCACTGAAGCTTTCTTT. Protein sequence: CSLGGRWGTEAFF. V usage is TRBV29-1 and J usage is TRBJ1-1; TRBD1 might be the D (6 bases). Germline CDR1 SQVTM, CDR2 ANQGSEA. V was trimmed by 8 bases and J by 4 bases, leaving 17 bases between them. The CDR3 has 13 residues.

The chain joins TRBV5-4 to TRBJ1-2, with 8 nucleotides matching TRBD1. The CDR3 sequence is 16 residues long. J was trimmed by 4 bases and V by 2 bases; bases with no gene match: 10. Germline CDR1 and CDR2: SGHNT and YYREEE (reference sequence). CDR3 protein: CASSFPGQAALYGYTF. DNA of the CDR3: TGTGCCAGCAGCTTTCCGGGACAGGCAGCTCTCTATGGCTACACCTTC.

V gene TRBV27 combines with J gene TRBJ2-1; 10 bases line up with TRBD2. The V gene end was trimmed by 2 bases and the J gene end by 13 bases; junction bases not matched to a gene: 5. Germline CDR1 is MNHEY and CDR2 is SMNVEV (reference sequence). The CDR3 covers 13 residues. The DNA of the CDR3 is TGTGCCAGCAGTTTAGCCAGGACTAGCGGCCAGTTCTTC. The encoded protein is CASSLARTSGQFF.

This clone was detected only once. The chain links TRBV7-9 to TRBJ1-1, with 7 positions matching TRBD1. The germline V gene encodes CDR1 SEHNR and CDR2 FQNEAQ (reference sequence). The V gene end was trimmed by 5 bases and the J gene end by 0 bases; junction bases not matched to a gene: 18. This CDR3 spans 19 amino acids. The CDR3 sequence: CASSHRMGDREALNTEAFF. The CDR3 nucleotides read TGTGCCAGCAGCCATAGAATGGGAGACAGGGAGGCTTTGAACACTGAAGCTTTCTTT.

As for this clone: Other DNA sequences from this sample encode an identical CDR3 as well. The V call is TRBV19, the J call TRBJ2-3; no reliable D call. V lost 2 bases to trimming and J lost 1 base, with 4 bases between them. Germline V CDR1 and CDR2: LNHDA, SQIVND (reference sequence). The CDR3 covers 13 residues. CDR3 coding DNA: TGTGCCAGTAGTATACAGGGCACAGATACGCAGTATTTT. This codes for CASSIQGTDTQYF.

The J gene is TRBJ2-1, the V gene TRBV6-5, with 7 bases identical to TRBD2. The CDR3 totals 14 residues. With 0 bases clipped from V and 8 bases from J, the junction kept 4 bases outside the gene matches. Germline CDR1 is MNHEY and CDR2 is SVGAGI. CDR3 DNA sequence: TGTGCCAGCAGTTACTCGGGAGGGTTGCATGAGCAGTTCTTC. Translation: CASSYSGGLHEQFF.

This chain links TRBV24-1 with TRBJ1-4; D possibly corresponds to TRBD1 (5 bases). Germline CDR1 and CDR2: KGHDR and SFDVKD. The CDR3 is 15 amino acids. V was trimmed by 0 bases and J by 6 bases, leaving 10 bases between them. In DNA, the CDR3 is TGTGCCACCAGTGATTTGTCGGGGGGGGATGAAAAACTGTTTTTT. Its protein is CATSDLSGGDEKLFF.

CDR3 residues: CASSQEKQGYKDTEAFF. Written as DNA, the CDR3 is TGTGCCAGCAGCCAAGAAAAGCAGGGGTATAAGGACACTGAAGCTTTCTTT. V and J are TRBV14 and TRBJ1-1; tentatively, D is TRBD1 (6 bases). The germline V and J ends were trimmed by 0 bases and 3 bases, with 17 bases remaining between them. CDR3 size: 17 residues. The germline V gene has CDR1 SGHDN and CDR2 FVKESK.

J is TRBJ1-2 and V is TRBV21-1; the table's D gene call, TRBD1, was not cross checked with the DNA. TRBV21-1 is given as a pseudogene. The CDR3 totals 14 residues. DNA for the CDR3: TGTGCCAGCAGCAACGACAGGGGTATAGGGGGCTACACCTTC. It encodes CASSNDRGIGGYTF.

This chain joins TRBV6-5 and TRBJ1-3; D is ambiguous. The CDR3 sequence is 14 residues long. Germline V gene sequence: CDR1 MNHEY, CDR2 SVGAGI. V dropped 4 bases and J dropped 4 bases, with 11 bases sitting between them. The DNA for the CDR3 is TGTGCCAGCAGTTTATATTTGCAGGGAAACACCATATATTTT. It yields the protein CASSLYLQGNTIYF.

The V gene is TRBV6-6, the J gene TRBJ1-6; TRBD1 is a possible D gene (6 bases). The CDR3 sequence is 14 residues long. The germline CDR1 and CDR2 sequences are MNHNY and SVGAGI (reference sequence). V lost 2 bases, J lost 5 bases, and 7 bases lay in between. CDR3: CASSYKGDNSPLHF. CDR3 in DNA: TGTGCCAGCAGTTACAAGGGGGATAATTCACCCCTCCACTTT.

The gene calls are TRBV11-2 and TRBJ1-2; 12 bases align to TRBD1. V dropped 6 bases and J dropped 4; count of bases not matched to a gene: 12. Germline CDR1 is SGHAT and CDR2 is FQNNGV. This CDR3 contains 17 residues. CDR3 in amino acids: CASRRPGQGARGYGYTF. CDR3 sequence (DNA): TGTGCCAGCAGGCGGCCGGGACAGGGGGCGCGAGGCTATGGCTACACCTTC.

The chain couples TRBV2 to TRBJ1-6; no reliable D call. Germline loops: CDR1 SNHLY, CDR2 FYNNEI. The CDR3 consists of 13 residues. Trimming removed 6 bases at V and 8 bases at J, with 11 bases between. The CDR3 bases are TGTGCCAGCAGCTCCCGAGGGTATTCACCCCTCCACTTT. Translating gives CASSSRGYSPLHF.

The chain couples TRBV18 to TRBJ1-1; D possibly corresponds to TRBD1 (5 bases). Trimming removed 5 bases from V and 2 bases from J, with 12 bases in between. Germline V gene lookup returns CDR1 KGHSH and CDR2 LQKENI. This CDR3 comprises 14 residues. This CDR3 reads CASSVTEINTEAFF. The DNA of the CDR3 is TGTGCCAGCTCAGTGACAGAGATTAACACTGAAGCTTTCTTT.

The chain carries TRBV18 and TRBJ2-1; D ambiguous. The CDR3 runs 12 residues. V lost 1 base to trimming and J lost 8 bases, with 6 bases between them. Germline-derived CDR1 and CDR2 are KGHSH and LQKENI. The CDR3 DNA sequence: TGTGCCAGCTCACCACGGTCAGATGAGCAGTTCTTC. Translation gives CASSPRSDEQFF.

The chain has TRBV6-5 and TRBJ2-5; D ambiguous. Trimming left V 10 bases short and J 1 base short, with 16 bases between. CDR1 and CDR2 from the germline V gene are MNHEY and SVGAGI. The CDR3 has 14 amino acids. The CDR3: CATSRRHPQETQYF. The CDR3 DNA reads TGTGCCACAAGCCGAAGACACCCCCAAGAGACCCAGTACTTC.

The rearrangement joins TRBV24-1 to TRBJ1-2; 8 bases line up with TRBD1. J lost 3 bases, V lost 4 bases, and 3 bases had no gene match. The germline gives CDR1 KGHDR, CDR2 SFDVKD. The CDR3 is 14 amino acids. Here the CDR3 reads CATSDQDRDYGYTF. For the CDR3, the DNA is TGTGCCACCAGTGACCAGGACAGGGACTATGGCTACACCTTC.

This chain connects TRBV19 to TRBJ2-3, with D uncertain. This CDR3 comprises 13 residues. Trimming left V 3 bases short and J 4 bases short, with 8 bases between. Germline CDR1 reads LNHDA; CDR2 reads SQIVND (reference sequence). The CDR3 nucleotides are TGTGCCAGTAGTATCCAGGATCCAGATACGCAGTATTTT. This encodes CASSIQDPDTQYF.

The V and J genes are TRBV18 and TRBJ2-3; TRBD1 agrees at 7 bases. With V trimmed by 4 bases and J by 2 bases, 12 bases remained unmatched. This CDR3 is built from 17 residues. CDR1 KGHSH and CDR2 LQKENI come from the germline V gene. CDR3 protein: CASSHSGTETITDTQYF. The CDR3 nucleotides are TGTGCCAGCTCACACTCCGGGACAGAGACTATCACAGATACGCAGTATTTT.

The sample holds one count of this clone. The chain uses TRBV11-3 and TRBJ2-3; TRBD2 matches at 12 bases. CDR1 and CDR2 from the germline V gene are SGHNT and YENEEA. Trimming at V came to 4 bases and at J to 6 bases, leaving 2 bases not matched to a gene. This CDR3 is built from 14 residues. CDR3 amino acids: CASSSSGREDTQYF. The CDR3 DNA reads as TGTGCCAGCAGCTCTAGCGGGAGGGAGGATACGCAGTATTTT.

This chain links TRBV27 with TRBJ1-2; 9 nucleotides match TRBD1. V gave up 5 bases and J gave up 0 bases; unmatched junction bases: 7. CDR3 length: 16 amino acids. Germline CDR1 MNHEY, CDR2 SMNVEV (reference sequence). CDR3 sequence: CASSTGGEYANYGYTF. CDR3 in DNA: TGTGCCAGCAGTACAGGGGGCGAGTATGCTAACTATGGCTACACCTTC.

The CDR3 is CASTNRGMNTEAFF. The CDR3 nucleotides read TGTGCCAGCACCAACAGGGGAATGAACACTGAAGCTTTCTTT. The chain combines TRBV2 with TRBJ1-1, with 7 bases matching TRBD1. V trimming: 7 bases; J trimming: 0 bases; junction bases outside the gene matches: 5. CDR1 SNHLY and CDR2 FYNNEI come from the germline V gene. The CDR3 has 14 amino acids.

This clone was counted a few times. The chain combines TRBV29-1 with TRBJ2-3, with 9 bases aligning to TRBD2. The V segment lost 5 bases and the J segment 4 bases; nucleotides outside the gene matches: 13. From germline, CDR1 is SQVTM and CDR2 ANQGSEA. The CDR3 length is 16 residues. CDR3 DNA sequence: TGCAGCGTTACCTCAATTAGCGGGAGTAGATCAGATACGCAGTATTTT. Amino acid sequence: CSVTSISGSRSDTQYF.